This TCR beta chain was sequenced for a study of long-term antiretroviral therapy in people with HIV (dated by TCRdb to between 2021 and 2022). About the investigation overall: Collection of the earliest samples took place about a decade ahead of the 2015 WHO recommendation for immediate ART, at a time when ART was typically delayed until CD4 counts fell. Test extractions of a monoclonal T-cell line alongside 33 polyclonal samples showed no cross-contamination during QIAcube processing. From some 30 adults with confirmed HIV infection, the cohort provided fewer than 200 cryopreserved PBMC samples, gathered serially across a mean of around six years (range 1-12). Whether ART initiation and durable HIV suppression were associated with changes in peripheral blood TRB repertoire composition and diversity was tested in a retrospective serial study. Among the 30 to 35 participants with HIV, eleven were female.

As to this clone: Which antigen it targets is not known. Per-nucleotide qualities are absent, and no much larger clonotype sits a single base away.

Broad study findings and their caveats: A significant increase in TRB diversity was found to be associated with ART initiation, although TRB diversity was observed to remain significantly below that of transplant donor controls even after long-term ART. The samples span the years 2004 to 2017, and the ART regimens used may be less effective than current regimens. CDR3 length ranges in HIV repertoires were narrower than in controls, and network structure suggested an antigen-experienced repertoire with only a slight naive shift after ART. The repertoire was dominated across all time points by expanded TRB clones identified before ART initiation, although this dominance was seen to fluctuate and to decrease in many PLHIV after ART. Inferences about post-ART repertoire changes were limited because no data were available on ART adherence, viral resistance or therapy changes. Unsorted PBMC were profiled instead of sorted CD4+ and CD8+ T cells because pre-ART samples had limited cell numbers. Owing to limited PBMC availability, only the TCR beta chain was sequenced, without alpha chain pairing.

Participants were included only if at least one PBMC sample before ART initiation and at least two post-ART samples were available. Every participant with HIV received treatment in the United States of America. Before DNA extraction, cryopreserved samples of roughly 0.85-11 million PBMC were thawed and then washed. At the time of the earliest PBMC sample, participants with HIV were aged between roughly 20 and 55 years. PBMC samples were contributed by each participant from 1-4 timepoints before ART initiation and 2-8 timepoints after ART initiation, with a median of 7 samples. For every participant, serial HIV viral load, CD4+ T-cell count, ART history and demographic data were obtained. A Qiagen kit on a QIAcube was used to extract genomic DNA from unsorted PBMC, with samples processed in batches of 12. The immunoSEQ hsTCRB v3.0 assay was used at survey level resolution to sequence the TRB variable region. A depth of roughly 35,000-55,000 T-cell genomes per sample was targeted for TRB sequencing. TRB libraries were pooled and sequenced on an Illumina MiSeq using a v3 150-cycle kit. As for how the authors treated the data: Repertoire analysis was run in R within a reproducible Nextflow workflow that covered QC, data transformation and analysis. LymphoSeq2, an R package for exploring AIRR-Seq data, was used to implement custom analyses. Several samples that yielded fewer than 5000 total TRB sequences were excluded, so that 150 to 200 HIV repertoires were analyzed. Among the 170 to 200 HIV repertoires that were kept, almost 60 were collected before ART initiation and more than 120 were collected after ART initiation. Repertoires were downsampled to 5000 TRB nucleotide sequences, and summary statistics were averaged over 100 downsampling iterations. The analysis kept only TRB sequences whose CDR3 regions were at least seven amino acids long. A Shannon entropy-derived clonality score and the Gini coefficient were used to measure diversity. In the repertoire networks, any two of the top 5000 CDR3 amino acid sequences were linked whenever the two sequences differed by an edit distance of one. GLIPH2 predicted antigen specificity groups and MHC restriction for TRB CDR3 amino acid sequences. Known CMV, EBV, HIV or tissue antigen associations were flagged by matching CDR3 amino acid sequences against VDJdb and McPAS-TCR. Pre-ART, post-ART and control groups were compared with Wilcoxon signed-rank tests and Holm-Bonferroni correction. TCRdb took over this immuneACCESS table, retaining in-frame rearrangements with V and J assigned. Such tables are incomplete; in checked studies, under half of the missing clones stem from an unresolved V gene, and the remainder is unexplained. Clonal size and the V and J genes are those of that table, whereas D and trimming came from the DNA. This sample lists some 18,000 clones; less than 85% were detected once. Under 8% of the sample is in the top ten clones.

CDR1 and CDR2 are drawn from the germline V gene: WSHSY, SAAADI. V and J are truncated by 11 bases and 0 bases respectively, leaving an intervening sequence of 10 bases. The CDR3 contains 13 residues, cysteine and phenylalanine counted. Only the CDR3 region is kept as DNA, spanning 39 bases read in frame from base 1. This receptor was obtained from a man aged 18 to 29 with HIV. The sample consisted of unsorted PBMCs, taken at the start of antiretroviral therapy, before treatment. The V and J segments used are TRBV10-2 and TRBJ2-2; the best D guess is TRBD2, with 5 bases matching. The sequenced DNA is TGCGCCTACCTAGCTCCGAACACCGGGGAGCTGTTTTTT. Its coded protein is CAYLAPNTGELFF.